This paragraph reports one T cell receptor (beta chain). Antigen specificity is unknown. The germline V and J ends were trimmed by 5 bases and 1 base, with 2 bases remaining between them. The CDR3 is 10 residues long. CDR1 and CDR2 (germline): DFQATT, SNEGSKA (reference sequence). These data are taken from a study of neoadjuvant nivolumab and ipilimumab in lung cancer. Generated by immunoSEQ multiplex PCR, the TCRdb table keeps only in-frame clones and is missing some. The repertoire holds 9,500 to 10,000 clones, more than 70% seen once, with 7.5% in the top ten. Overall study findings and caveats: Compared with tumor-adjacent uninvolved lung, resected tumors showed greater richness and clonality.

The specimen comprised tumor tissue, sampled after neoadjuvant nivolumab, alone or with ipilimumab, at or shortly before surgery. This TCR was sampled from an adult with non-small cell lung cancer. Some clones in this sample may be carry-over from other donors' samples. The chain recombines TRBV20-1 with TRBJ1-1, with D unresolved. CDR3 loop: CSAWNTEAFF. The DNA for the CDR3 is TGCAGTGCTTGGAACACTGAAGCTTTCTTT.